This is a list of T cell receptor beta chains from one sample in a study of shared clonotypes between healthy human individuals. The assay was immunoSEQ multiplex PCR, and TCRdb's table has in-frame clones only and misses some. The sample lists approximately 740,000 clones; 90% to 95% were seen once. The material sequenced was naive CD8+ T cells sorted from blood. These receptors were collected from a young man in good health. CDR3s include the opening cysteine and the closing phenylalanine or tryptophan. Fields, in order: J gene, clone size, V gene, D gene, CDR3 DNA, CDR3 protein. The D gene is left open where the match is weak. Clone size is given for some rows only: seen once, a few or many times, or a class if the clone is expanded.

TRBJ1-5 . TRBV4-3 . TGCGCCAGCAGCCTCGACAGTAATCAGCCCCAGCATTTT CASSLDSNQPQHF
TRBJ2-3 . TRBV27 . TGTGCCAGCAGTTTATCACCGGATACGCAGTATTTT CASSLSPDTQYF
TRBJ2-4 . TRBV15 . TGTGCCACCAGCGGTAGCGTAGCCAAAAACATTCAGTACTTC CATSGSVAKNIQYF
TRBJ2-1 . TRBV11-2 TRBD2 TGTGCCAGCAGCGATAGCGGGAGAGCACACAATGAGCAGTTCTTC CASSDSGRAHNEQFF
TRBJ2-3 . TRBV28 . TGTGCCAGCAGTGGTCGGGACACTGTCACAGATACGCAGTATTTT CASSGRDTVTDTQYF
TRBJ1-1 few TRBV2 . TGTGCCAGCAAACCCGAAACAGCGCCTAACACTGAAGCTTTCTTT CASKPETAPNTEAFF
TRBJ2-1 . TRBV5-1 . TGCGCCAGCAGCTTGGATGGACCCTGGGCCAATGAGCAGTTCTTC CASSLDGPWANEQFF
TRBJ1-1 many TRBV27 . TGTGCCAGCAGTCCCCCAAACACTGAAGCTTTCTTT CASSPPNTEAFF
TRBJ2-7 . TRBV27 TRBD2 TGTGCCAGCAGTACCTCACTAGCGGACCTCTCCTACGAGCAGTACTTC CASSTSLADLSYEQYF
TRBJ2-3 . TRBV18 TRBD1 TGTGCCAGCTCACCAGGACAGGGGGTAGGCACAGATACGCAGTATTTT CASSPGQGVGTDTQYF
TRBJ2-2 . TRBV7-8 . TGTGCCAGCAGCTTAAGCGGGGAGCTGTTTTTT CASSLSGELFF
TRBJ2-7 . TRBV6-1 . TGTGCCAGCAGTGACTGGGGGCAGGGTCCCTACGAGCAGTACTTC CASSDWGQGPYEQYF
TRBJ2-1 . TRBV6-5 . TGTGCCAGCAGTTACTCCCCCCTGCGCTCCTACAATGAGCAGTTCTTC CASSYSPLRSYNEQFF
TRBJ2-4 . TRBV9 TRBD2 TGTGCCAGCAGCCCCGCTAGCGGGAGCGCGGACATTCAGTACTTC CASSPASGSADIQYF
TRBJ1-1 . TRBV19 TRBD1 TGTGCCAGTAGTTGGGCAGGGGGTGACGACGCTTTCTTT CASSWAGGDDAFF
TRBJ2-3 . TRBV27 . TGTGCCAGCAGTTTATTCTCTGGGTTAGCTATGACAGATACGCAGTATTTT CASSLFSGLAMTDTQYF
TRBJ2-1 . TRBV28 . TGTGCCAGCAGTTTCTTAACGGGAGAAGGTCTCAATGAGCAGTTCTTC CASSFLTGEGLNEQFF
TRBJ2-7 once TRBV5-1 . TGCGCCAGCAGGTCGATAGGGGACGCGCGTTCCTACGAGCAGTACTTC CASRSIGDARSYEQYF
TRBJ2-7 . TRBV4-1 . TGCGCCAGCAGCCAAGGTGGGGCCGGTACCTACGAGCAGTACTTC CASSQGGAGTYEQYF
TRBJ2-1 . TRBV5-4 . TGTGCCAGCAGCTTGGACATAGAAGACGAGCAGTTCTTC CASSLDIEDEQFF
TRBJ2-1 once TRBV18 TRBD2 TGTGCCAGCTCACTAACTAGCGGGATGGGCAATGAGCAGTTCTTC CASSLTSGMGNEQFF
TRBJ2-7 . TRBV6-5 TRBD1 TGTGCCAGCAGTTACCTGGCAGGGGGTTCCTACGAGCAGTACTTC CASSYLAGGSYEQYF
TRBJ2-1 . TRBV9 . TGTGCCAGCAGCGCAGTGAGGGGAGTTGAGCAGTTCTTC CASSAVRGVEQFF
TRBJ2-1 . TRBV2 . TGTGCCAGCAGTGAGCGGGGCAGCATAGCCTACAATGAGCAGTTCTTC CASSERGSIAYNEQFF
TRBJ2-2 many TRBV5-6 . TGTGCCAGCAGCTTGGCCGCTCGGATTTCGACCGGGGAGCTGTTTTTT CASSLAARISTGELFF
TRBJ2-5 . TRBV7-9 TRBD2 TGTGCCAGCAGCCCGGGGACTAGCGGGACCCCATCAGAGACCCAGTACTTC CASSPGTSGTPSETQYF
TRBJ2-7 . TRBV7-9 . TGTGCCAGCAGCCCCGCCCCGACCTACGAGCAGTACTTC CASSPAPTYEQYF
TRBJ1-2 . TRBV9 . TGTGCCAGCAGCGGATCACACACAGGGTACTATGGCTACACCTTC CASSGSHTGYYGYTF
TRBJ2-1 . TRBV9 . TGTGCCAGCAGCGCCGCCGGGACTCCTTTTCAAGGGATCAATGAGCAGTTCTTC CASSAAGTPFQGINEQFF
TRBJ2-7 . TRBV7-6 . TGTGCCAGCAGCTTAAAAGGAGACGAGCAGTACTTC CASSLKGDEQYF
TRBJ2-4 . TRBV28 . TGTGCCAGCAGTCCCTTCCTAGCCAAAAACATTCAGTACTTC CASSPFLAKNIQYF
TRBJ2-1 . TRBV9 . TGTGCCTCCGGCGGGAATAATGAGCAGTTCTTC CASGGNNEQFF
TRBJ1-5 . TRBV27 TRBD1 TGTGCCAGCAGTTTGGGGGACAGCCTTAATCAGCCCCAGCATTTT CASSLGDSLNQPQHF
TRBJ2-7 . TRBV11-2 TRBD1 TGTGCCAGCAGCTACGGGACAGGGTCGTACGAGCAGTACTTC CASSYGTGSYEQYF
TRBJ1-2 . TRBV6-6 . TGTGCCAGCAGTAGGGGGGGAATCTATGGCTACACCTTC CASSRGGIYGYTF
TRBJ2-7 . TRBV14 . TGTGCCAGCAGCCAAAATTACGAACATGAAGGCGAGCAGTACTTC CASSQNYEHEGEQYF
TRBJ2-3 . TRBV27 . TGTGCCAGCAGTGTGATGTGGGGACAAACAGATACGCAGTATTTT CASSVMWGQTDTQYF
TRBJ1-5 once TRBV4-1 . TGCGCCAGCGGTATGGGACATCAGCAGCCCCAGCATTTT CASGMGHQQPQHF
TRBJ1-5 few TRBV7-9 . TGTGCCAGCAGCTTAGATCTCGGCGAGTTTGGGCAGCCCCAGCATTTT CASSLDLGEFGQPQHF
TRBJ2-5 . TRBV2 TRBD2 TGTGCCAGCAGTACGGGACTAGCGGTACAAGAGACCCAGTACTTC CASSTGLAVQETQYF
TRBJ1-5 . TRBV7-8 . TGTGCCAGCAGCTTACGGGATTATGGAGGCAATCAGCCCCAGCATTTT CASSLRDYGGNQPQHF
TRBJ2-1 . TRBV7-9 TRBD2 TGTGCCAGCAGCCCCCGGGGGGATTTATCGCAGTTCTTC CASSPRGDLSQFF
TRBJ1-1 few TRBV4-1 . TGCGCCAGCACCCTCAGTGGCCCTAACACTGAAGCTTTCTTT CASTLSGPNTEAFF
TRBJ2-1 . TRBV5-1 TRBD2 TGCGCCAGCAAGTTGGCGGGAGCATCGTACAATGAGCAGTTCTTC CASKLAGASYNEQFF
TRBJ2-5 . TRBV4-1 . TGCGCCAGCAGCCAAGATCGGGGCGTCTACGAAGAGACCCAGTACTTC CASSQDRGVYEETQYF
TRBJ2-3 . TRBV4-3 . TGCGCCAGCAGCCAAGATGGGCAGGGTAAAGATACGCAGTATTTT CASSQDGQGKDTQYF
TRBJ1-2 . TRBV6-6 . TGTGCCAGCAGCGCACCCGGGGCAGTAGATGGCTACACCTTC CASSAPGAVDGYTF
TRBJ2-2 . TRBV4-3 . TGCGCCAGCAGCCCCGCTAGCGTAGGCACCGGGGAGCTGTTTTTT CASSPASVGTGELFF
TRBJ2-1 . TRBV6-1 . TGTGCCAGCAGTGAAGCGGTCGAAAGCGTCGACAATGAGCAGTTCTTC CASSEAVESVDNEQFF